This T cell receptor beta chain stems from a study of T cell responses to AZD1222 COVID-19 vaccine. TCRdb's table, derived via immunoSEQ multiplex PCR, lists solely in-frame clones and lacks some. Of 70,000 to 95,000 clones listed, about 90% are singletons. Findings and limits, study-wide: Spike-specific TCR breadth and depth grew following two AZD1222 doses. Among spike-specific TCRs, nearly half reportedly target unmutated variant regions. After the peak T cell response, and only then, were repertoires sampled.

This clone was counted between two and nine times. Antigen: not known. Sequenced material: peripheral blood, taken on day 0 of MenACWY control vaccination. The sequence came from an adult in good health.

The CDR3 loop reads CASGHIDRSTGELFF. The CDR3 DNA follows: TGTGCCAGCGGACACATAGACAGGTCCACCGGGGAGCTGTTTTTT. V gene TRBV7-9 combines with J gene TRBJ2-2, with D tentatively TRBD1 (6 bases). The CDR3 loop spans 15 amino acids. The V end was cut by 8 bases, the J end by 4 bases, with 17 bases between. The germline CDR1 and CDR2 sequences are SEHNR and FQNEAQ (reference sequence). The whole variable domain, filled in from reference TRBV7-9 and TRBJ2-2, reads DTGVSQNPRHKITKRGQNVTFRCDPISEHNRLYWYRQTLGQGPEFLTYFQNEAQLEKSRLLSDRFSAERPKGSFSTLEIQRTEQGDSAMYLCASGHIDRSTGELFFGEGSRLTVL.